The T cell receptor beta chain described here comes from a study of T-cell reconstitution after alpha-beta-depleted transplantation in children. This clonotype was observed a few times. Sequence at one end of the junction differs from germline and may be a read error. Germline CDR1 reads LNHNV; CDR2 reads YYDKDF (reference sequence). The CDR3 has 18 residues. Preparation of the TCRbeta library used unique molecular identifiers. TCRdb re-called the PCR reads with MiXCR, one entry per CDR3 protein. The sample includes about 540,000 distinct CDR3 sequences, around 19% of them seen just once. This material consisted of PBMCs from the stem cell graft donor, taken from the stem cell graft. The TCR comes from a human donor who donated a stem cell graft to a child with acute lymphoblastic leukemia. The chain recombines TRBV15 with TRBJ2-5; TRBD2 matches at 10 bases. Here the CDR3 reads CATTRGVPASGGRETQYF. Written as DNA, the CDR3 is TGTGCCACCACCAGAGGGGTACCGGCTAGCGGGGGTAGAGAGACCCAGTACTTC.